The subject of this entry is one T cell receptor (beta chain). What it recognizes is unknown. Some clones are missing from TCRdb's copy, which holds only in-frame ones; the method was immunoSEQ multiplex PCR. Of 80,000 to 100,000 clones listed, about 80% are singletons. The time point denotes: baseline, week 1 (first vaccination visit). Noted treatment: pre-vaccination baseline after standard-of-care therapy. Patients carried new grade 3 or 4 IDH1-mutant astrocytomas lacking nuclear ATRX. The data were obtained in a study of a mutant IDH1 vaccine in newly diagnosed glioma. About the research overall: Patients were pretreated with radiotherapy, temozolomide, or both, mostly both. Findings and limits, study-wide: Pseudoprogression appeared unlinked to shifts in leading peripheral T cell clonotypes.

This TCR was recovered from a man aged 40-49 years with glioma. Some clones in this sample may be carry-over from other donors' samples. This specimen consisted of PBMCs, obtained from a glioma patient treated with radiotherapy, temozolomide or both.

The CDR3, as DNA: TGCGCCAGCACGGCCGGACAGCCAAATGAAAAACTGTTTTTT. This codes for CASTAGQPNEKLFF. The rearrangement joins TRBV5-1 to TRBJ1-4; TRBD1 is a possible D gene (6 bases). The CDR3 consists of 14 residues. CDR1 and CDR2 from the germline V gene are SGHRS and YFSETQ. Trimming pared 6 bases from V and 5 bases from J, leaving 14 bases between.